This T cell receptor (beta chain) comes out of a study of T-cell reconstitution after alpha-beta-depleted transplantation in children. There are a few counts of this clonotype. Its specificity is unknown. Regarding the study as a whole: The study reportedly traced alpha-beta T cells about two months after transplant to several hundred expanded graft clones. A year had passed since transplant, and T-cell counts and diversity by then came mostly from newly produced T cells.

CDR3 size: 16 residues. V lost 8 bases, J lost 3 bases, and 20 bases lay in between. Germline-derived CDR1 and CDR2 are SGHRS and YFSETQ. Unique molecular identifiers were built into the TCRbeta library. TCRdb reanalysed the PCR reads using MiXCR and keeps one entry per CDR3 protein. Altogether around 670,000 distinct CDR3 sequences are present, less than 15% being singletons, with the ten largest covering roughly 0.84%. This TCR was recovered from a girl aged 2 to 10 with congenital amegakaryocytic thrombocytopenia, due to receive a stem cell transplant. The sample was PBMCs, taken before TCRalphabeta/CD19-depleted stem cell transplant. The V and J genes are TRBV5-1 and TRBJ2-2; no reliable D call. The CDR3 DNA follows: TGCGCCAGTGCGAGTTGGGCGGAGCCAGACACCGGGGAGCTGTTTTTT. This codes for CASASWAEPDTGELFF. Drawing the rest from reference TRBV5-1 and TRBJ2-2, the complete variable domain is KAGVTQTPRYLIKTRGQQVTLSCSPISGHRSVSWYQQTPGQGLQFLFEYFSETQRNKGNFPGRFSGRQFSNSRSEMNVSTLELGDSALYLCASASWAEPDTGELFFGEGSRLTVL.